The 23 T cell receptor beta chains below all came from one sample that was sequenced in a study of breast tumors, draining lymph nodes, adjacent tissues (TCRdb year 2016). Library preparation used multiplex PCR. Sequencing was performed on an Illumina HiSeq 2000. The public reads were reprocessed in TCRdb via fastp at Q25 and MiXCR, keeping in-frame beta chains. Each record represents a unique CDR3 protein, reported with the most common genes and DNA among its rows. The sample table holds under 250,000 distinct CDR3 sequences, of which roughly 32% were seen once. The ten largest account for 1.2% to 1.5% of the sample. The axillary draining lymph nodes of breast cancer patients were the source of the lymph node samples. Sequences were obtained from axillary lymph node tissue. Receptor source: a female donor with breast cancer. Some clones in this sample may be carry-over from other donors' samples.

This clonotype occurred many times. Its ends do not fully match the called genes, so a read error is possible. This chain uses TRBV4-3 with TRBJ2-7, with TRBD2 matching 8 bases. Germline CDR1 is LGHNA and CDR2 is YSLEER. The CDR3 contains 15 residues. CDR3 amino acids: CASSQEWTSSHEQYF. The CDR3 DNA sequence: TGCGCCAGCAGCCAAGAGTGGACTAGCTCCCACGAGCAGTACTTC.

This clonotype has at least ten counts. The rearrangement uses TRBV6-5 and TRBJ1-6; 9 bases line up with TRBD1. CDR1 MNHEY and CDR2 SVGAGI come from the germline V gene. V trimming: 5 bases; J trimming: 10 bases; junction bases outside the gene matches: 9. The length of the CDR3 is 15 residues. The CDR3 is CASSLMDRGGSPLHF. The CDR3 DNA sequence: TGTGCCAGCAGTCTAATGGACAGGGGTGGGTCACCCCTCCACTTT.

This chain joins TRBV30 and TRBJ1-4, with D uncertain. This CDR3 has 13 amino acids. CDR1 is GTSNPN and CDR2 is SVGIG in the germline V gene (reference sequence). The ends were cut back, 0 bases at V and 5 bases at J, with 7 bases in the middle. CDR3 residues: CAWSVRVNEKLFF. The DNA for the CDR3 is TGTGCCTGGAGTGTAAGGGTAAATGAAAAACTGTTTTTT.

This clonotype was detected only a few times. A much more abundant neighbour one base away suggests this may be a read error. The CDR3 reads CASTEGRGKAGYTF. The CDR3 DNA follows: TGTGCCAGCACTGAGGGTAGGGGGAAGGCTGGCTACACCTTC. This chain joins TRBV6-1 and TRBJ1-2, with D possibly TRBD1 on 6 matching bases. V lost 7 bases to trimming and J lost 7 bases, with 19 bases between them. CDR3 length: 14 residues. Germline lookup yields CDR1 MNHNS and CDR2 SASEGT.

This clonotype appeared once. The chain couples TRBV7-6 to TRBJ1-2; the D gene is possibly TRBD1 (6 bases). The V gene's germline CDR1 is SGHVS and CDR2 FNYEAQ. CDR3 length equals 14 residues. Trimming cost V 3 bases and J 4 bases, with 12 bases left between them. CDR3 sequence: CASSLGTPIYGYTF. The DNA for the CDR3 is TGTGCCAGCAGCTTGGGGACACCAATCTATGGCTACACCTTC.

The table lists this clonotype with many counts. This chain uses TRBV20-1 with TRBJ2-1; TRBD2 aligns across 8 bases. In germline, CDR1 is DFQATT, CDR2 SNEGSKA (reference sequence). The length of the CDR3 is 12 residues. J gave up 9 bases and V 3 bases, and 4 bases lay outside the gene matches. In DNA, the CDR3 is TGCAGTGCTAGTAGGCGGGAGGCTGAGCAGTTCTTC. Its translation is CSASRREAEQFF.

This clonotype was recorded at least ten times. CDR3 nucleotide sequence: TGTGCCAGCAGCGAGAGCGGTGGGGTAACCGGGGAGCTGTTTTTT. It codes for CASSESGGVTGELFF. The chain links TRBV9 to TRBJ2-2; perhaps TRBD2 as D (5 bases). The CDR3 runs 15 residues. Trimming stripped 3 bases from V and 5 bases from J, with 14 bases between. Germline V CDR1 and CDR2: SGDLS, YYNGEE.

The genes are TRBV7-7 and TRBJ2-1, with D perhaps matching TRBD1 or TRBD2 (6 bases each). Germline CDR1 reads SSHAT; CDR2 reads FNYEAQ (reference sequence). The CDR3 spans 13 residues. CDR3 sequence (DNA): TGTACTAGCAGCCAGGACAGTTACAATGAGCAGTTCTTC. Its protein product is CTSSQDSYNEQFF. The variable domain in full, with the rest retrieved from reference TRBV7-7 and TRBJ2-1, is GAGVSQSPRYKVTKRGQDVTLRCDPISSHATLYWYQQALGQGPEFLTYFNYEAQPDKSGLPSDRFSAERPEGSISTLTIQRTEQRDSAMYRCTSSQDSYNEQFFGPGTRLTVL.

This clonotype showed up many times. This chain's CDR3 is CASSMRTSGSDGGYEQYF. In DNA, the CDR3 is TGCGCCAGCAGCATGCGGACTAGCGGGAGCGACGGGGGCTACGAGCAGTACTTC. The chain has TRBV5-1 and TRBJ2-7; 13 positions match TRBD2. V was pared by 4 bases and J by 3 bases, with 13 bases of the junction left unmatched. The CDR3 sequence is 18 residues long. Germline CDR1 SGHRS, CDR2 YFSETQ.

This clonotype was seen a handful of times. This chain uses TRBV5-1 with TRBJ1-1, with TRBD1 matching 7 bases. Germline CDR1 is SGHRS and CDR2 is YFSETQ. The CDR3 spans 13 residues. V lost 4 bases and J lost 4; bases outside the gene matches: 4. The CDR3 region has the DNA TGCGCCAGCAGCCCGACAGGGAGCACTGAAGCTTTCTTT. It yields the protein CASSPTGSTEAFF. The full variable domain, with the rest looked up from reference TRBV5-1 and TRBJ1-1, is KAGVTQTPRYLIKTRGQQVTLSCSPISGHRSVSWYQQTPGQGLQFLFEYFSETQRNKGNFPGRFSGRQFSNSRSEMNVSTLELGDSALYLCASSPTGSTEAFFGQGTRLTVV.

This clonotype has a count of ten or more. The chain employs TRBV6-6 and TRBJ2-2; 7 bases match TRBD2. CDR3 size: 16 residues. Trimming removed 6 bases from V and 1 base from J; junction bases left unmatched: 8. Germline values: CDR1 MNHNY, CDR2 SVGAGI (reference sequence). The CDR3 reads CASRGGGLMNTGELFF. The CDR3 nucleotides are TGTGCCAGCAGGGGGGGGGGACTAATGAACACCGGGGAGCTGTTTTTT.

The chain carries TRBV5-1 and TRBJ2-1; 10 bases are shared with TRBD2. Germline loops: CDR1 SGHRS, CDR2 YFSETQ. This CDR3 contains 19 residues. Trimming cost V 4 bases and J 6 bases; bases outside gene matches: 19. The CDR3: CASSSLAGGGGGFGNEQFF. DNA for the CDR3: TGCGCCAGCAGCAGCTTAGCGGGAGGAGGGGGGGGATTTGGCAATGAGCAGTTCTTC.

This clonotype has ten or more counts. The V gene is TRBV20-1, the J gene TRBJ2-4; D could derive from TRBD1 or TRBD2 (6 bases each). The germline gives CDR1 DFQATT, CDR2 SNEGSKA (reference sequence). V dropped 6 bases and J dropped 0 bases, with 21 bases sitting between them. The CDR3 is 17 residues long. The DNA for the CDR3 is TGCAGTGCGGAGGGGGGCGGGATCCTTCTAGCCAAAAACATTCAGTACTTC. As protein: CSAEGGGILLAKNIQYF.

This clonotype has ten or more counts. The chain uses TRBV24-1 and TRBJ2-7; tentative D call: TRBD2 (5 bases). Trimming took 9 bases from V and 0 from J, leaving 8 bases between them. CDR3 length equals 12 residues. Germline V gene sequence: CDR1 KGHDR, CDR2 SFDVKD. The CDR3 protein is CATAGSSYEQYF. CDR3 nucleotides: TGTGCCACCGCGGGCAGCTCCTACGAGCAGTACTTC.

On this clonotype: This may come from a read error, since a much larger clone is one base off. The chain is built from TRBV28 and TRBJ2-6; TRBD1 is a possible D gene (5 bases). This CDR3 has 12 residues. The germline V gene encodes CDR1 MDHEN and CDR2 SYDVKM. The CDR3 loop is CASRTGANVPTF. As DNA, the CDR3 is TGTGCCAGCAGGACTGGGGCCAACGTCCCGACTTTC.

The chain is built from TRBV20-1 and TRBJ2-3; TRBD2 agrees at 13 bases. CDR3 length: 16 amino acids. CDR1 and CDR2 (germline): DFQATT, SNEGSKA (reference sequence). J lost 5 bases, V lost 3 bases, and 8 bases had no gene match. The CDR3, as DNA: TGCAGTGCTAGGGAACCGGGACTAGCGGGATTAGATACGCAGTATTTT. It codes for CSAREPGLAGLDTQYF.

This clonotype was recorded at least ten times. The J gene is TRBJ1-2, the V gene TRBV6-5; D is possibly TRBD1 (6 bases). The CDR3 is made up of 13 amino acids. The germline V gene encodes CDR1 MNHEY and CDR2 SVGAGI. With 6 bases removed from V and 8 bases from J, the gap between germline ends came to 16 bases. The CDR3 DNA reads as TGTGCCAGCAGAGACAGGTTCCTAGAAGGCTACACCTTC. Amino acids: CASRDRFLEGYTF.

The chain recombines TRBV6-2 or TRBV6-3 with TRBJ2-7, with 8 bases fitting TRBD1. The J segment lost 5 bases and the V segment lost 6 bases, leaving 9 bases of the junction unmatched. CDR3 length equals 14 residues. Germline V CDR1 and CDR2: MNHEY, SVGEGT. DNA of the CDR3: TGTGCCAGCAGCCAAGACAGGGGCCGCAACGAGCAGTACTTC. As protein: CASSQDRGRNEQYF.

In the case of this clonotype: This may arise from a read error, as a much more abundant clone is one base away. The rearrangement joins TRBV5-6 to TRBJ2-7; D is possibly TRBD2 (5 bases). The germline gives CDR1 SGHDT, CDR2 YYEEEE. V lost 6 bases, J lost 2 bases, and 15 bases lay in between. This CDR3 is built from 14 residues. Here the CDR3 reads CASTSGVSAYEQYF. In DNA, the CDR3 is TGTGCCAGCACCTCCGGGGTATCGGCCTACGAGCAGTACTTC.

This clonotype was detected a few times. A single base separates this from a much larger clone, so it may be a read error. The chain recombines TRBV20-1 with TRBJ2-7, with 7 nucleotides matching TRBD2. Trimming at V came to 8 bases and at J to 6 bases, leaving 16 bases not matched to a gene. The CDR3 covers 14 residues. In germline, CDR1 is DFQATT, CDR2 SNEGSKA (reference sequence). The CDR3 region has the DNA TGCAGTCCTGGGTTGCTGGCGGGAGTATCCGAGCAGTACTTC. It translates to CSPGLLAGVSEQYF.

The chain is built from TRBV7-9 and TRBJ1-6, with D hard to call. The CDR3 covers 13 residues. CDR1 and CDR2 from the germline V gene are SEHNR and FQNEAQ (reference sequence). V was shortened by 5 bases and J by 5 bases, with 7 bases between the two germline ends. CDR3 coding DNA: TGTGCCAGCAGCCCCGACCATAATTCACCCCTCCACTTT. Residues: CASSPDHNSPLHF.

This clonotype has ten or more counts. The chain joins TRBV4-1 to TRBJ2-3; D is uncertain. Germline CDR1 reads MGHRA; CDR2 reads YSYEKL. Trimming cost V 0 bases and J 4 bases, with 5 bases left between them. The CDR3 totals 13 residues. CDR3 bases: TGCGCCAGCAGCCAAGATCTGGCAGATACGCAGTATTTT. Translation: CASSQDLADTQYF.

This clonotype has a count of ten or more. The J gene is TRBJ2-7, the V gene TRBV6-5; possible D gene TRBD2, 6 bases. Germline lookup yields CDR1 MNHEY and CDR2 SVGAGI. The CDR3 runs 13 residues. Between the trimmed V and J ends, which lost 6 bases and 5 bases, there was a span of 14 bases. This CDR3 is CASRARWGDEQYF. The CDR3 DNA sequence: TGTGCCAGCAGGGCCCGCTGGGGGGACGAGCAGTACTTC.